This T cell receptor beta chain was documented in a study of cytomegalovirus exposure and HLA in healthy donors. Amplification used 60 Vbeta primers and 13 Jbeta primers. Assay used: immunoSEQ multiplex PCR; TCRdb lists only in-frame clones, some missing. The data hold 150,000 to 180,000 clones, with about 85% observed a single time. Per the germline V gene, CDR1 is MNHEY and CDR2 is SMNVEV (reference sequence). This CDR3 comprises 11 residues. V trimming: 4 bases; J trimming: 7 bases; junction bases outside the gene matches: 1. Sequenced sample: PBMCs. The chain carries TRBV27 and TRBJ2-7, with 7 bases identical to TRBD1. The clonotype was recovered from a woman under 30 in good health and CMV-seronegative. CDR3 DNA: TGTGCCAGCAGTTCCAGGGGGGAGCAGTACTTC. This translates into CASSSRGEQYF.